A selection of T cell receptor beta chains follows, all from one sample in a study of early T cells in non-severe SARS-CoV-2 infection. A single record per CDR3 protein comes from TCRdb applying MiXCR to the 5' RACE reads. The sample lists 30,000 to 35,000 distinct CDR3 sequences, around 6.6% occurring once. Sequences were obtained from whole blood. Every receptor here comes from an adult who was a healthcare worker with PCR-confirmed SARS-CoV-2 infection or an uninfected control (not recorded which). The CDR3 runs from the conserved cysteine through the conserved F or W. A D gene is named only where the DNA matches it firmly. Expanded clones are given a class, and other clones once, few, many or no size at all.

TRBJ1-1,TRBD1,many,TRBV24-1,CATRGQGRSNTEAFF,TGTGCCACCAGGGGACAGGGGAGATCTAACACTGAAGCTTTCTTT
TRBJ1-6,NA,NA,TRBV4-1,CASSQDPVPENSPLHF,TGCGCCAGCAGCCAAGATCCGGTTCCCGAGAATTCACCCCTCCACTTT
TRBJ2-5,NA,many,TRBV24-1,CATSDFQETQYF,TGTGCCACCAGTGACTTCCAAGAGACCCAGTACTTC
TRBJ1-2,NA,many,TRBV4-3,CASSQEDSSELSNYGYTF,TGCGCCAGCAGCCAAGAGGACAGCTCAGAGCTTTCTAACTATGGCTACACCTTC
TRBJ1-1,NA,many,TRBV29-1,CSVTTDNTEAFF,TGCAGCGTTACGACAGACAACACTGAAGCTTTCTTT
TRBJ2-5,NA,many,TRBV12-3/TRBV12-4,CASSFGETQYF,TGTGCCAGCAGTTTCGGAGAGACCCAGTACTTC
TRBJ2-1,NA,NA,TRBV7-9,CASSRSGNEQFF,TGTGCCAGCAGTCGTAGCGGCAATGAGCAGTTCTTC
TRBJ2-7,NA,many,TRBV29-1,CSVAGTVFSEQYF,TGCAGCGTTGCCGGGACGGTCTTCTCCGAGCAGTACTTC
TRBJ2-7,TRBD2,many,TRBV28,CASSLGRGGEFYEQYF,TGTGCCAGCAGTTTAGGAAGGGGAGGGGAATTTTACGAGCAGTACTTC
TRBJ2-7,NA,many,TRBV5-1,CASSLGRRYEQYF,TGCGCCAGCAGCTTGGGGCGAAGATACGAGCAGTACTTC
TRBJ1-1,NA,many,TRBV20-1,CSAQEFNAATEAFF,TGCAGTGCTCAAGAGTTCAATGCGGCCACTGAAGCTTTCTTT
TRBJ2-7,NA,many,TRBV29-1,CSVQLADRYEQYF,TGCAGCGTTCAACTAGCCGACCGTTACGAGCAGTACTTC
TRBJ1-5,TRBD1,many,TRBV2,CASSEETGGVQPQHF,TGTGCCAGCAGTGAAGAGACAGGGGGCGTTCAGCCCCAGCATTTT
TRBJ2-1,TRBD1,NA,TRBV6-5,CASSYDRDNEQFF,TGTGCCAGCAGTTATGACAGGGACAATGAGCAGTTCTTC
TRBJ2-3,TRBD2,many,TRBV15,CATSSSGRSSTDTQYF,TGTGCCACCAGCTCCAGCGGGAGGTCTAGCACAGATACGCAGTATTTT
TRBJ2-2,TRBD2,NA,TRBV18,CASSPQGTKNSGELFF,TGTGCCAGCTCACCACAAGGGACTAAGAACTCCGGGGAGCTGTTTTTT